This T cell receptor beta chain came from a study of blood T cell repertoires in COVID-19. Study as a whole: Nucleic acid was either cDNA or gDNA, and it came from T cells, B-cell-depleted T cells, or PBMCs.

The germline V gene encodes CDR1 ENHRY and CDR2 SYGVKD. CDR3 size: 13 residues. V lost 7 bases and J lost 5, with 14 bases in between. Authors' methods: The assay estimated nucleated cells by amplifying reference gene primers. TCRdb keeps only in-frame clones here, not all; method: immunoSEQ multiplex PCR. The V and J calls and clone size are taken from that table; D and trimming were inferred from the DNA. The data contain about 92,000 clones, roughly 80% of them singletons. The sequence was collected from a man aged 45-60 years who had recovered from COVID-19. The sample taken for sequencing was peripheral blood. This sequence joins TRBV10-3 and TRBJ2-5; perhaps TRBD1 as D (5 bases). The CDR3 sequence is CAINFREGETQYF. CDR3 coding DNA: TGTGCCATCAATTTCAGGGAAGGGGAGACCCAGTACTTC.